This is a list of T cell receptor beta chains from one sample in a study of blood T cell repertoires in COVID-19. Assay: immunoSEQ multiplex PCR; the TCRdb copy retains only in-frame clones and omits some. The table has approximately 240,000 clones, approximately 91% seen once. The sample was peripheral blood. Receptors originate from a woman in her forties who had recovered from COVID-19. CDR3s include the opening cysteine and the closing phenylalanine or tryptophan. A D gene is named only where the DNA matches it firmly. Not all rows give a size; the values are once, few, many and, for expanded clones, a class.

>few|TRBV19|NA|TRBJ1-5
CASDLGGYSNQPQHF
TGTGCCAGTGATTTAGGGGGATATAGCAATCAGCCCCAGCATTTT
>NA|TRBV24-1|TRBD2|TRBJ2-3
CATSDPAGSGSYTDTQYF
TGTGCCACCAGTGATCCGGCGGGTAGCGGGAGCTATACAGATACGCAGTATTTT
>NA|TRBV6-2/TRBV6-3|NA|TRBJ2-5
CASSYWRGSFQETQYF
TGTGCCAGCAGTTACTGGAGGGGAAGTTTTCAAGAGACCCAGTACTTC
>NA|TRBV10-2|TRBD2|TRBJ2-7
CASSEGIIRDYEQYF
TGCGCCAGCAGTGAAGGGATCATCAGGGACTATGAGCAGTACTTC
>NA|TRBV30|TRBD2|TRBJ2-1
CAWSVGGNSYNEQFF
TGTGCCTGGAGTGTGGGAGGGAACTCCTACAATGAGCAGTTCTTC
>NA|TRBV5-1|TRBD1|TRBJ1-1
CASTRQGGDTEAFF
TGCGCCAGCACCCGACAGGGTGGTGACACTGAAGCTTTCTTT
>NA|TRBV5-1|TRBD2|TRBJ2-3
CASSLGLAATDTQYF
TGCGCCAGCAGCTTGGGGCTAGCGGCAACAGATACGCAGTATTTT
>NA|TRBV7-2|NA|TRBJ1-5
CASSYGHLNQPQHF
TGTGCCAGCAGCTACGGACACCTCAATCAGCCCCAGCATTTT
>NA|TRBV29-1|TRBD2|TRBJ2-3
CSVGAGGTTDTQYF
TGCAGCGTTGGAGCGGGAGGGACCACAGATACGCAGTATTTT
>NA|TRBV2|NA|TRBJ2-1
CASQPSSSYNEQFF
TGTGCCAGTCAACCATCTAGCTCCTACAATGAGCAGTTCTTC
>few|TRBV19|TRBD1|TRBJ1-5
CASSVRQGSQPQHF
TGTGCCAGTAGTGTACGACAGGGGAGCCAGCCCCAGCATTTT
>NA|TRBV2|NA|TRBJ1-1
CASSDISGSDTEAFF
TGTGCCAGCAGTGATATCTCGGGATCTGACACTGAAGCTTTCTTT
>NA|TRBV7-9|TRBD2|TRBJ2-5
CASTPREQETQYF
TGTGCCAGCACACCGCGGGAGCAGGAGACCCAGTACTTC
>NA|TRBV6-1|NA|TRBJ2-7
CASSEFWREPGGEQYF
TGTGCCAGCAGTGAATTCTGGCGGGAACCGGGCGGCGAGCAGTACTTC
>NA|TRBV5-1|NA|TRBJ2-1
CASSLDLAPYNEQFF
TGCGCCAGCAGCTTGGACCTAGCGCCCTACAATGAGCAGTTCTTC
>NA|TRBV4-3|NA|TRBJ1-3
CASSRSLGQAGNTIYF
TGCGCCAGCAGCCGGTCATTGGGACAAGCTGGAAACACCATATATTTT
>NA|TRBV7-2|NA|TRBJ2-6
CASSLGQGLFSGANVLTF
TGTGCCAGCAGCTTAGGCCAGGGGTTGTTCTCTGGGGCCAACGTCCTGACTTTC
>NA|TRBV5-1|NA|TRBJ1-1
CASQDPGHANTEAFF
TGCGCCAGCCAGGACCCCGGACATGCGAACACTGAAGCTTTCTTT
>NA|TRBV11-1|TRBD1|TRBJ2-1
CASSSRDRASNNEQFF
TGTGCCAGCAGCTCCCGGGACAGGGCTTCCAACAATGAGCAGTTCTTC
>NA|TRBV9|TRBD2|TRBJ2-1
CASSVLAPTGREVNEQFF
TGTGCCAGCAGCGTACTCGCGCCAACGGGGCGGGAGGTTAATGAGCAGTTCTTC
>once|TRBV30|NA|TRBJ2-3
CAWSSAGPLTDTQYF
TGTGCCTGGAGTAGCGCGGGGCCCCTAACAGATACGCAGTATTTT
>once|TRBV19|TRBD1|TRBJ1-4
CASSIKQGIANEKLFF
TGTGCCAGTAGTATTAAACAGGGGATAGCTAATGAAAAACTGTTTTTT
>NA|TRBV6-5|TRBD1|TRBJ2-7
CASRMTGAHEQYF
TGTGCCAGCAGGATGACAGGGGCCCACGAGCAGTACTTC
>NA|TRBV7-2|NA|TRBJ2-5
CASSLVGGGAGQETQYF
TGTGCCAGCAGCTTAGTTGGAGGGGGCGCGGGACAAGAGACCCAGTACTTC
>NA|TRBV19|TRBD2|TRBJ2-1
CASRRGLAGAENEQFF
TGTGCCAGTAGGCGAGGACTAGCGGGAGCTGAGAATGAGCAGTTCTTC
>NA|TRBV5-4|NA|TRBJ2-7
CASSLSSTGQPRSSYEQYF
TGTGCCAGCAGCTTGAGCTCAACTGGACAGCCTAGGAGCTCCTACGAGCAGTACTTC
>NA|TRBV5-4|NA|TRBJ1-4
CASSSGATNEKLFF
TGTGCCAGCAGTTCGGGAGCAACTAATGAAAAACTGTTTTTT
>NA|TRBV7-3|NA|TRBJ2-7
CASSLERGSYEQYF
TGTGCCAGCAGCTTAGAGCGAGGATCCTACGAGCAGTACTTC
>once|TRBV19|TRBD1|TRBJ1-4
CASSIQGASEKLFF
TGTGCCAGTAGTATACAGGGGGCGAGCGAAAAACTGTTTTTT
>NA|TRBV19|TRBD1|TRBJ1-2
CASSNPGQVNYGYTF
TGTGCCAGTAGTAATCCGGGACAGGTGAACTATGGCTACACCTTC
>NA|TRBV29-1|NA|TRBJ1-4
CSVLPGVGEKLFF
TGCAGCGTTCTCCCAGGGGTAGGAGAAAAACTGTTTTTT
>NA|TRBV5-6|NA|TRBJ1-4
CASSIYPGVTNEKLFF
TGTGCCAGCAGTATTTACCCAGGGGTAACTAATGAAAAACTGTTTTTT
>NA|TRBV6-2/TRBV6-3|NA|TRBJ2-5
CASSSRPQGKGQETQYF
TGTGCCAGCAGTTCCCGCCCTCAGGGAAAGGGGCAAGAGACCCAGTACTTC
>NA|TRBV7-9|TRBD1|TRBJ2-7
CASSLEGTGGYEQYF
TGTGCCAGCAGCTTAGAGGGTACAGGGGGCTACGAGCAGTACTTC
>NA|TRBV29-1|TRBD1|TRBJ1-2
CSAVQGAWGYTF
TGCAGCGCCGTTCAGGGGGCGTGGGGCTACACCTTC
>NA|TRBV30|NA|TRBJ2-3
CAWSVGGAWADTQYF
TGTGCCTGGAGTGTAGGGGGGGCTTGGGCAGATACGCAGTATTTT
>NA|TRBV4-2|NA|TRBJ1-6
CASSQDQFLQGSPLHF
TGTGCCAGCAGCCAAGATCAGTTCCTTCAGGGATCACCCCTCCACTTT
>NA|TRBV19|TRBD2|TRBJ2-7
CASSRVAGDPEQYF
TGTGCCAGTAGTAGGGTAGCGGGAGATCCCGAGCAGTACTTC
>NA|TRBV29-1|TRBD2|TRBJ2-7
CSVVLAWASYEQYF
TGCAGCGTAGTACTAGCGTGGGCCTCCTACGAGCAGTACTTC
>NA|TRBV9|NA|TRBJ1-2
CASSVGWEGAAPAGYTF
TGTGCCAGCAGCGTAGGATGGGAGGGCGCTGCTCCTGCTGGCTACACCTTC
>NA|TRBV6-5|NA|TRBJ2-3
CASSPPGTLTQYF
TGTGCCAGCAGTCCCCCCGGGACTCTTACGCAGTATTTT
>once|TRBV28|NA|TRBJ2-7
CASSWTVEQYF
TGTGCCAGCAGTTGGACAGTTGAGCAGTACTTC
>NA|TRBV4-1|NA|TRBJ1-2
CASSPGGGIGGYGYTF
TGCGCCAGCAGCCCGGGAGGGGGGATCGGGGGCTATGGCTACACCTTC
>NA|TRBV6-6|NA|TRBJ2-7
CASSYVMQATYEQYF
TGTGCCAGCAGTTACGTTATGCAGGCTACCTACGAGCAGTACTTC
>few|TRBV9|TRBD1|TRBJ1-6
CASSVQGVQNSPLHF
TGTGCCAGCAGCGTACAGGGGGTTCAGAATTCACCCCTCCACTTT
>NA|TRBV7-2|TRBD2|TRBJ2-2
CASSPTSGGAPGELFF
TGTGCCAGCAGCCCTACTAGCGGGGGGGCCCCCGGGGAGCTGTTTTTT
>few|TRBV7-8|TRBD1|TRBJ1-5
CASSFGQGNKPQHF
TGTGCCAGCAGCTTCGGACAGGGCAATAAGCCCCAGCATTTT
>once|TRBV19|NA|TRBJ2-4
CASSIDGSIPKNIQYF
TGTGCCAGTAGTATAGATGGGAGCATCCCCAAAAACATTCAGTACTTC
>NA|TRBV4-2|NA|TRBJ2-6
CASSPRDSGSGANVLTF
TGTGCCAGCAGCCCAAGGGACTCAGGATCTGGGGCCAACGTCCTGACTTTC
>NA|TRBV7-2|TRBD1|TRBJ1-1
CASRPRDRGSEAFF
TGTGCCAGCAGGCCCCGGGACAGGGGTTCTGAAGCTTTCTTT
>NA|TRBV25-1|TRBD1|TRBJ1-4
CASSDTPGQSNEKLFF
TGTGCCAGCAGTGATACTCCGGGACAGAGTAATGAAAAACTGTTTTTT
>NA|TRBV9|NA|TRBJ1-4
CASSVGVQGKEKLFF
TGTGCCAGCAGCGTAGGGGTACAGGGAAAAGAAAAACTGTTTTTT
>NA|TRBV12-3/TRBV12-4|NA|TRBJ1-4
CASRSEQNEKLFF
TGTGCCAGCAGATCGGAGCAAAATGAAAAACTGTTTTTT
>NA|TRBV19|NA|TRBJ2-1
CASMPAAGAYNEQFF
TGTGCCAGTATGCCCGCGGCGGGGGCGTACAATGAGCAGTTCTTC
>NA|TRBV6-6|TRBD2|TRBJ2-1
CASASGRPPYNEQFF
TGTGCCAGCGCTAGCGGGAGACCTCCCTACAATGAGCAGTTCTTC
>NA|TRBV7-2|NA|TRBJ1-2
CASNLGPDLGYTF
TGTGCCAGCAATTTAGGTCCAGACTTAGGCTACACCTTC
>NA|TRBV7-2|NA|TRBJ1-5
CASSLSGRGIQPQHF
TGTGCCAGCAGCTTATCGGGGCGGGGCATCCAGCCCCAGCATTTT